This is a list of T cell receptor beta chains from one sample in a study of Graves' ophthalmopathy and Graves' hyperthyroidism. TCRdb re-called the multiplex PCR reads through MiXCR, storing one row per CDR3 protein. The table includes 200,000 to 300,000 distinct CDR3 sequences, 45% to 55% detected once. The sequenced material came from peripheral blood. These receptor sequences come from an adult man with Graves' ophthalmopathy. The conserved cysteine and the conserved F or W are not part of the CDR3 here. The order of the fields is J gene, V gene, CDR3 protein.

TRBJ2-7,TRBV7-9,ASSFTDSRVRAYEQY
TRBJ1-5,TRBV4-1,ASSQEPLQPQH
TRBJ1-4,TRBV10-1,ASSPHHFKEKLF
TRBJ1-2,TRBV25-1,ASSLQGSDGYT
TRBJ2-5,TRBV9,ASSIGQGKQEAQY
TRBJ1-1,TRBV9,ASSPGGHAETEAF
TRBJ2-5,TRBV7-2,ASSFRDFLAGETQY
TRBJ2-5,TRBV12-3/TRBV12-4,ASSLTGSQRETQY
TRBJ1-3,TRBV10-1,ASSETNSGNTIY
TRBJ2-2,TRBV5-1,ASSPGQVPGELF
TRBJ2-5,TRBV7-2,ASSFRQGLAETQY
TRBJ2-7,TRBV10-3,AISISRTANTYEQY
TRBJ2-5,TRBV7-2,ASSLERALETQY
TRBJ2-5,TRBV2,ASSIQGIQY
TRBJ1-6,TRBV9,ASSFGQGYSPLH
TRBJ1-1,TRBV6-4,ASRDRENTEAF
TRBJ1-1,TRBV10-3,AISTGSVTEAF
TRBJ2-6,TRBV13,AGSLIQSEAVVGGANVLT
TRBJ1-2,TRBV6-1,ASSRTSGYGYT